The next 30 T cell receptor beta chains were all read from a single sample in a study of T cell responses to AZD1222 COVID-19 vaccine (dated by TCRdb to the early 2020s). The time point label, read with the paper, signifies: about 28 days (+/-7) after the second vaccine dose. The library came from the immunoSEQ multiplex PCR assay. TCRdb re-hosts the immuneACCESS table, in-frame sequences only. Its copies lack some clones; in the studies checked, an unresolved V gene accounts for under half of them, and the cause for the rest is not known. Counted in this sample were 100,000 to 120,000 clones; 94% of them appeared once. Around 3% of the sample goes to the ten largest clones. This material consisted of peripheral blood, taken 28 days after the second AZD1222 dose. These receptors were collected from an adult who received the AZD1222 COVID-19 vaccine.

This sequence joins TRBV6-5 and TRBJ1-4; D unclear. This CDR3 region has 14 residues. CDR1 and CDR2 from the germline V gene are MNHEY and SVGAGI. The CDR3 loop is CVTIWGIANEKLFF. CDR3 bases: TGTGTCACGATCTGGGGAATAGCTAATGAAAAACTGTTTTTT.

The V and J genes are TRBV5-5 and TRBJ2-7; the D is unclear. Deletions cut 6 bases from V and 4 bases from J, with 11 bases between. Germline V CDR1 and CDR2: SGHKS, YYEKEE (reference sequence). The CDR3 has 12 residues. The CDR3 bases are TGTGCCAGCATGCGGCAGCCGTACGAGCAGTACTTC. Its translation: CASMRQPYEQYF.

In DNA form, the CDR3 reads TGTGCCAGCAGCGGACGGGACAGGGGAAATCTAGAGCAGTACTTC. Amino acid sequence: CASSGRDRGNLEQYF. The J gene is TRBJ2-7, the V gene TRBV11-2; TRBD1 agrees at 10 bases. From germline, CDR1 is SGHAT and CDR2 FQNNGV. V lost 5 bases, J lost 7 bases, and 11 bases stayed unmatched. CDR3 size: 15 residues.

The chain is built from TRBV29-1 and TRBJ1-1; TRBD1 matches at 9 bases. J lost 5 bases, V lost 5 bases, and 6 bases had no gene match. This CDR3 has 13 residues. Germline-derived CDR1 and CDR2 are SQVTM and ANQGSEA. In nucleotides, the CDR3 is TGCAGCGTTTTGGGACAGGGCTTTACTGAAGCTTTCTTT. Protein sequence: CSVLGQGFTEAFF.

The gene calls are TRBV4-1 and TRBJ1-2, with D tentatively TRBD1 (6 bases). The CDR3 contains 17 residues. Germline loops: CDR1 MGHRA, CDR2 YSYEKL. The V end was cut by 4 bases, the J end by 2 bases, with 20 bases between. The chain's CDR3 is CASSPGPHPGVNYGYTF. CDR3 nucleotide sequence: TGCGCCAGCAGCCCGGGGCCCCACCCAGGGGTCAACTATGGCTACACCTTC.

The chain carries TRBV5-1 and TRBJ2-7; 10 bases align to TRBD1. V lost 5 bases, J lost 1 base, and 6 bases stayed unmatched. CDR3 length equals 15 residues. Germline V CDR1 and CDR2: SGHRS, YFSETQ. The CDR3 sequence: CASRNGQGVSYEQYF. CDR3 nucleotide sequence: TGCGCCAGCAGGAATGGACAGGGGGTGTCCTACGAGCAGTACTTC.

The table lists this clone with a count of one. This sequence joins TRBV18 and TRBJ1-4; D uncertain. Germline V gene sequence: CDR1 KGHSH, CDR2 LQKENI. V lost 2 bases and J lost 0, with 4 bases in between. CDR3 size: 14 residues. The CDR3 nucleotides read TGTGCCAGCTCACCAGTTGCAACTAATGAAAAACTGTTTTTT. The encoded protein is CASSPVATNEKLFF.

V usage is TRBV25-1 and J usage is TRBJ2-3; TRBD2 is a possible D gene (6 bases). From germline, CDR1 is MGHDK and CDR2 SYGVNS. This CDR3 region has 15 residues. V was cut by 3 bases and J by 0 bases, with 10 bases left in between. DNA for the CDR3: TGTGCCAGCAGTGATCTGGGAGGTAGCACAGATACGCAGTATTTT. Its translation: CASSDLGGSTDTQYF.

The chain recombines TRBV7-9 with TRBJ1-1, with D unclear. The V gene's germline CDR1 is SEHNR and CDR2 FQNEAQ (reference sequence). This CDR3 has 14 amino acids. Trimming removed 3 bases at V and 11 bases at J, with 19 bases between. The CDR3 DNA sequence: TGTGCCAGCAGCTTCGTGACCCGGGATGGGGAGGCTTTCTTT. As protein: CASSFVTRDGEAFF.

V is TRBV5-5 and J is TRBJ1-1; 8 bases align to TRBD1. CDR1 and CDR2 from the germline V gene are SGHKS and YYEKEE (reference sequence). The V gene end was trimmed by 8 bases and the J gene end by 5 bases; junction bases not matched to a gene: 5. The CDR3 is 12 residues long. CDR3 sequence reads: CASGTGTTEAFF. In nucleotides, the CDR3 is TGTGCCAGTGGGACAGGCACGACTGAAGCTTTCTTT.

The V gene is TRBV4-1, the J gene TRBJ2-1; 8 nucleotides agree with TRBD1. J was trimmed by 3 bases and V by 4 bases; bases with no gene match: 5. CDR1 MGHRA and CDR2 YSYEKL come from the germline V gene. This CDR3 has 15 amino acids. The CDR3 bases are TGCGCCAGCAGCCCGCCCGGGACAGGCTACAATGAGCAGTTCTTC. Protein sequence: CASSPPGTGYNEQFF.

This clone was counted a single time. The chain recombines TRBV5-1 with TRBJ1-2; D call uncertain. Deletions cut 0 bases from V and 0 bases from J, with 6 bases between. The CDR3 runs 14 residues. CDR1 is SGHRS, CDR2 YFSETQ, per germline. CDR3 sequence (DNA): TGCGCCAGCAGCTTGGATCAGGCTAACTATGGCTACACCTTC. Residues: CASSLDQANYGYTF.

This chain joins TRBV30 and TRBJ2-2; unclear D gene. Germline CDR1 is GTSNPN and CDR2 is SVGIG (reference sequence). The CDR3 sequence is 13 residues long. Between the trimmed V and J ends, which lost 2 bases and 2 bases, there was a span of 6 bases. CDR3 in amino acids: CAWSWTNTGELFF. CDR3 nucleotides: TGTGCCTGGAGTTGGACCAACACCGGGGAGCTGTTTTTT. The entire variable domain, with the rest obtained from reference TRBV30 and TRBJ2-2, is as follows: SQTIHQWPATLVQPVGSPLSLECTVEGTSNPNLYWYRQAAGRGLQLLFYSVGIGQISSEVPQNLSASRPQDRQFILSSKKLLLSDSGFYLCAWSWTNTGELFFGEGSRLTVL.

This rearrangement joins TRBV5-6 to TRBJ1-6; no clear D gene. The V end lost 4 bases, the J end lost 8 bases, and 22 bases lay between the germline ends. This CDR3 comprises 17 residues. Germline V gives CDR1 SGHDT, CDR2 YYEEEE. The CDR3 bases are TGTGCCAGCAGCGCCGAAGCGATGTTGGCAGGCTATTCACCCCTCCACTTT. The encoded protein is CASSAEAMLAGYSPLHF.

This clone was seen a single time. This chain links TRBV28 with TRBJ1-3; 8 bases align to TRBD1. Germline V CDR1 and CDR2: MDHEN, SYDVKM. This CDR3 has 14 amino acids. The trim removed 10 bases at V and 3 bases at J, leaving 8 bases unmatched. DNA of the CDR3: TGTGCCACCTACCCAGGGGGCAGTGGAAACACCATATATTTT. This translates into CATYPGGSGNTIYF.

This chain joins TRBV28 and TRBJ1-5; no reliable D call. The CDR3 runs 11 residues. V was shortened by 5 bases and J by 8 bases, with 7 bases between the two germline ends. Germline V CDR1 and CDR2: MDHEN, SYDVKM. The CDR3, as DNA: TGTGCCAGCAGTCCAGATGAGCCCCAGCATTTT. As protein: CASSPDEPQHF.

Written as DNA, the CDR3 is TGTGCCAGCAGTGAAGCTGCCCACAGGGGCGGCTATGGCTACACCTTC. Translation gives CASSEAAHRGGYGYTF. The chain recombines TRBV2 with TRBJ1-2, with 7 bases aligning to TRBD1. The CDR3 has 16 residues. The J segment lost 4 bases and the V segment lost 0 bases, leaving 8 bases of the junction unmatched. CDR1 is SNHLY, CDR2 FYNNEI, per germline.

This chain uses TRBV3-1 (or the pseudogene TRBV3-2) with TRBJ2-7; TRBD1 aligns across 8 bases. Germline-derived CDR1 and CDR2 are LGHDT and YNNKEL (reference sequence). With V trimmed by 0 bases and J by 7 bases, 11 bases remained unmatched. The CDR3 length is 16 residues. DNA for the CDR3: TGTGCCAGCAGCCAAGATCGCCGGCAGGGGGCTGGGGAGCAGTACTTC. Protein sequence: CASSQDRRQGAGEQYF.

CDR3 protein: CSVGTGSYEKLFF. CDR3 coding DNA: TGCAGCGTTGGGACAGGGAGTTACGAAAAACTGTTTTTT. The chain links TRBV29-1 to TRBJ1-4; 8 bases map to TRBD1. This CDR3 is built from 13 residues. Trimming at V came to 4 bases and at J to 8 bases, leaving 6 bases not matched to a gene. Germline-derived CDR1 and CDR2 are SQVTM and ANQGSEA.

V is TRBV12-3 or TRBV12-4 and J is TRBJ1-2; D is unresolved. This CDR3 has 13 residues. V lost 1 base to trimming and J lost 4 bases, with 7 bases between them. DNA for the CDR3: TGTGCCAGCAGTTTAGTAGGAGTCTATGGCTACACCTTC. Amino acid sequence: CASSLVGVYGYTF.

The V call is TRBV7-2, the J call TRBJ2-7; 9 bases match TRBD1. This CDR3 region has 17 residues. CDR1 and CDR2 (germline): SGHTA, FQGNSA. Germline trimming cut 4 bases from V and 3 bases from J; bases unmatched to any gene: 13. The CDR3 sequence is CASSYDTTGTGIYEQYF. Here the CDR3 DNA reads TGTGCCAGCAGCTACGACACCACCGGGACAGGGATCTACGAGCAGTACTTC. The full variable domain, rest sourced from reference TRBV7-2 and TRBJ2-7, is GAGVSQSPSNKVTEKGKDVELRCDPISGHTALYWYRQSLGQGLEFLIYFQGNSAPDKSGLPSDRFSAERTGGSVSTLTIQRTQQEDSAVYLCASSYDTTGTGIYEQYFGPGTRLTVT.

This chain joins TRBV13 and TRBJ1-6; D unresolved. Germline V gene sequence: CDR1 PRHDT, CDR2 FYEKMQ (reference sequence). Deletions cut 2 bases from V and 11 bases from J, with 13 bases between. The CDR3 consists of 14 residues. The CDR3 nucleotides read TGTGCCAGCAGCTTACAGGACCGCAATGCACCCCTCCACTTT. It is translated as CASSLQDRNAPLHF.

This chain links TRBV4-1 with TRBJ2-5; D remains ambiguous. The V gene lost 1 base and the J gene lost 3 bases, with 6 bases spanning the gap. The CDR3 has 13 residues. Germline V gives CDR1 MGHRA, CDR2 YSYEKL. CDR3 amino acids: CASSQAPKETQYF. The CDR3 nucleotides read TGCGCCAGCAGCCAAGCGCCTAAAGAGACCCAGTACTTC.

The V gene is TRBV12-3 or TRBV12-4, the J gene TRBJ2-7; maybe TRBD2 (7 bases). V lost 5 bases and J 6 bases, leaving 14 bases between the germline ends. The CDR3 covers 13 residues. The DNA for the CDR3 is TGTGCCAGCAGTCCTTGGGGGGGGCGCGAGCAGTACTTC. Translating it yields CASSPWGGREQYF.

V gene TRBV29-1 combines with J gene TRBJ1-3; D unresolved. The V end lost 7 bases, the J end lost 7 bases, and 14 bases lay between the germline ends. Germline V gene sequence: CDR1 SQVTM, CDR2 ANQGSEA. This CDR3 contains 12 residues. The CDR3 region has the DNA TGCAGCGCCTTCACAGCAGTTAACACCATATATTTT. Translating it yields CSAFTAVNTIYF.

The chain couples TRBV4-1 to TRBJ2-7; no reliable D call. CDR1 MGHRA and CDR2 YSYEKL come from the germline V gene. CDR3 length equals 15 residues. With 3 bases removed from V and 2 bases from J, the gap between germline ends came to 14 bases. In DNA, the CDR3 is TGCGCCAGCAGCCATGAAAACGGCCGCCCCTACGAGCAGTACTTC. Protein: CASSHENGRPYEQYF.

DNA of the CDR3: TGTGCCAGCAGCAGAAGCACACGGGCGGCTGGAAACACCATATATTTT. Protein product: CASSRSTRAAGNTIYF. V and J are TRBV3-1 (or the pseudogene TRBV3-2) and TRBJ1-3, with unresolved D. Germline V CDR1 and CDR2: LGHDT, YNNKEL (reference sequence). V dropped 5 bases and J dropped 2 bases, with 16 bases sitting between them. This CDR3 contains 16 residues.

The CDR3 reads CASSFTSGGHQPQHF. The CDR3, as DNA: TGTGCCAGCAGCTTCACGTCAGGGGGCCATCAGCCCCAGCATTTT. This chain joins TRBV11-2 and TRBJ1-5, with TRBD1 matching over 8 bases. The CDR3 consists of 15 residues. J gave up 5 bases and V 3 bases, and 6 bases lay outside the gene matches. Germline CDR1 SGHAT, CDR2 FQNNGV.

The chain uses TRBV4-1 and TRBJ1-6; D gene unclear. This CDR3 has 15 amino acids. Trimming took 4 bases from V and 7 from J, leaving 14 bases between them. The germline CDR1 and CDR2 sequences are MGHRA and YSYEKL. The CDR3: CASSLSESTNSPLHF. Written as DNA, the CDR3 is TGCGCCAGCAGCCTTTCGGAGTCAACGAATTCACCCCTCCACTTT.

This clone was detected only once. V and J are TRBV11-2 and TRBJ1-2, with D possibly TRBD1 on 6 matching bases. The CDR3 length is 13 residues. Germline V gene lookup returns CDR1 SGHAT and CDR2 FQNNGV. The germline V and J ends were trimmed by 1 base and 5 bases, with 8 bases remaining between them. The CDR3 loop reads CASSLGTDYGYTF. The DNA for the CDR3 is TGTGCCAGCAGCTTAGGGACAGATTATGGCTACACCTTC.